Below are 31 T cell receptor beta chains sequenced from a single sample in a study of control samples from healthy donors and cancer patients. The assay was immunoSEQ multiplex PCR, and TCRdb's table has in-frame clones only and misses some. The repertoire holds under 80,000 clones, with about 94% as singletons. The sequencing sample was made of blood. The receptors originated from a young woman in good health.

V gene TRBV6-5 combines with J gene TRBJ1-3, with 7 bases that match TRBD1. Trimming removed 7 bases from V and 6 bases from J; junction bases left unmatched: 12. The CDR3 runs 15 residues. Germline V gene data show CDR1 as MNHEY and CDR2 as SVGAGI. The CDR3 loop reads CASKGDRAQENTIYF. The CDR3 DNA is TGTGCCAGCAAAGGAGACAGGGCTCAGGAAAACACCATATATTTT.

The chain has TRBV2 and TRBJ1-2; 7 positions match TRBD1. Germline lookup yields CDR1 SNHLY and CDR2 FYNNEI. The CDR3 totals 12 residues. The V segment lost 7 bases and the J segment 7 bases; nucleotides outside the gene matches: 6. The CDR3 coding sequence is TGTGCCAGCATTGAGGGGGCGCGTGGCTACACCTTC. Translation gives CASIEGARGYTF.

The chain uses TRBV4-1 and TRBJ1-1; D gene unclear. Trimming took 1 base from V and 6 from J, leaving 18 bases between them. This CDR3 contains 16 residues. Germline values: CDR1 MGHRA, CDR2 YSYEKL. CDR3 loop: CASSQVMSAVPAEAFF. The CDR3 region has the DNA TGCGCCAGCAGCCAAGTAATGTCGGCAGTACCGGCTGAAGCTTTCTTT.

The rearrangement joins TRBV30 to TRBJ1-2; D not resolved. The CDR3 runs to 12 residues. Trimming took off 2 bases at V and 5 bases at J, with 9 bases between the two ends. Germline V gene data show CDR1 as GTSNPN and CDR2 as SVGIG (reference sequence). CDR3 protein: CAWSTKGYGYTF. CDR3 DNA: TGTGCCTGGAGTACCAAAGGGTATGGCTACACCTTC.

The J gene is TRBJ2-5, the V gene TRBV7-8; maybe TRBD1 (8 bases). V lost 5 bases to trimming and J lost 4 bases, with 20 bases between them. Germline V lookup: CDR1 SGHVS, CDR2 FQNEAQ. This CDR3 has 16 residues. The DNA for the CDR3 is TGTGCCAGCAGCCGCCAGGACAGGGCGGGGGCAGAGACCCAGTACTTC. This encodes CASSRQDRAGAETQYF.

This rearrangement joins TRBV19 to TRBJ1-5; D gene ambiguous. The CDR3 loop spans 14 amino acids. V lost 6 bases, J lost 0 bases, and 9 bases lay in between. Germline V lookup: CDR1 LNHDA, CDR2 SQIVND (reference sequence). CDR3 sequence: CASRSGDSNQPQHF. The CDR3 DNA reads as TGTGCCAGTAGGTCAGGAGATAGCAATCAGCCCCAGCATTTT. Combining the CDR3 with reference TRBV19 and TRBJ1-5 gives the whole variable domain DGGITQSPKYLFRKEGQNVTLSCEQNLNHDAMYWYRQDPGQGLRLIYYSQIVNDFQKGDIAEGYSVSREKKESFPLTVTSAQKNPTAFYLCASRSGDSNQPQHFGDGTRLSIL.

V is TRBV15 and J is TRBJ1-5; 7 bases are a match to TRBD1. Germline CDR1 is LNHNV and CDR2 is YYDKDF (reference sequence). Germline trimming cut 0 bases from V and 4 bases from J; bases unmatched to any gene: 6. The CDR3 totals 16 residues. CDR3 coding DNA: TGTGCCACCAGCAGAGATAGAGGGACAGATAATCAGCCCCAGCATTTT. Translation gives CATSRDRGTDNQPQHF.

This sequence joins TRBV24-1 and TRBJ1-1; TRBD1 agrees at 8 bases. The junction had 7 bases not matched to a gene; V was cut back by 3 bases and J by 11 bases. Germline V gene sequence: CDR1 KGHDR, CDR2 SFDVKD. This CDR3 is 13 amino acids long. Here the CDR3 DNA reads TGTGCCACCAGTGATCTACAGGGGGATACGGCTTTCTTT. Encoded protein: CATSDLQGDTAFF.

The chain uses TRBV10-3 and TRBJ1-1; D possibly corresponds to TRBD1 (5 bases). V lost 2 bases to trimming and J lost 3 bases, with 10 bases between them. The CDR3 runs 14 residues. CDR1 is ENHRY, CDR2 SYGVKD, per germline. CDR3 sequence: CAISEGGGDTEAFF. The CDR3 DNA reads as TGTGCCATCAGTGAGGGGGGGGGTGACACTGAAGCTTTCTTT.

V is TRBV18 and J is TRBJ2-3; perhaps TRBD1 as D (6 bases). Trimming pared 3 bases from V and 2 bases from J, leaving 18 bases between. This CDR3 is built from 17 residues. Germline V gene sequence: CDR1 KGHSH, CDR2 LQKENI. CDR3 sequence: CASSPLPTGTYTDTQYF. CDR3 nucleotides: TGTGCCAGCTCACCTCTCCCCACAGGGACATACACAGATACGCAGTATTTT.

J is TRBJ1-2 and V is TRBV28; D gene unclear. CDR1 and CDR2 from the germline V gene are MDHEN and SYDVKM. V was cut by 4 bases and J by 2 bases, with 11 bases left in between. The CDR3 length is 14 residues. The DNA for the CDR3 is TGTGCCAGCAGTTCCGCTCCAACCAACTATGGCTACACCTTC. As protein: CASSSAPTNYGYTF.

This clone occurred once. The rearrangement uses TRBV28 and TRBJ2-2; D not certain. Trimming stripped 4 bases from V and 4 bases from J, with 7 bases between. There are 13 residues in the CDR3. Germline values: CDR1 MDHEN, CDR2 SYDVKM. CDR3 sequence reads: CASSSLRTGELFF. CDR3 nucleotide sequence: TGTGCCAGCAGTTCGCTCCGCACCGGGGAGCTGTTTTTT.

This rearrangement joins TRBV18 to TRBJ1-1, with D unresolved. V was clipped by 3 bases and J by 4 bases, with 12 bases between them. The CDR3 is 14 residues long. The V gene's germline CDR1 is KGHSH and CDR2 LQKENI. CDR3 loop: CASSPSEGLTEAFF. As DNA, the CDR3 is TGTGCCAGCTCACCGAGTGAAGGGCTCACTGAAGCTTTCTTT.

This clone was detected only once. The CDR3 sequence: CASSKVDRYGYTF. DNA of the CDR3: TGTGCCAGCAGCAAAGTTGATCGCTATGGCTACACCTTC. The J gene is TRBJ1-2, the V gene TRBV21-1. TRBV21-1 is designated a pseudogene. The length of the CDR3 is 13 residues.

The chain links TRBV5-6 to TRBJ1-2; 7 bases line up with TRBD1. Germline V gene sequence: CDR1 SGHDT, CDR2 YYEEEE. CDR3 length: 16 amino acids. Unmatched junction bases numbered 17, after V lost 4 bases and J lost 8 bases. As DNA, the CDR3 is TGTGCCAGCAGCGCCAAACGTGTGACAGGGCGTGAGGGCTACACCTTC. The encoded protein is CASSAKRVTGREGYTF.

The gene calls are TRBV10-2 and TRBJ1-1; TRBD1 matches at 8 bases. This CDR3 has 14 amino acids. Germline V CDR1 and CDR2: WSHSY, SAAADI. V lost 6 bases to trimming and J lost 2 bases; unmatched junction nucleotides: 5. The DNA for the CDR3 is TGCGCCAGCAGAGGACAGGGATTAAACACTGAAGCTTTCTTT. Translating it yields CASRGQGLNTEAFF.

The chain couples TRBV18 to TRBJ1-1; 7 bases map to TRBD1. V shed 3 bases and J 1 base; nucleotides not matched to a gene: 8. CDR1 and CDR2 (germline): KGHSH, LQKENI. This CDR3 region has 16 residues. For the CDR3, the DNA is TGTGCCAGCTCACCTATTACAGGGGAGAGGAACACTGAAGCTTTCTTT. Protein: CASSPITGERNTEAFF.

The CDR3 DNA follows: TGTGCCAGCAGTTTTGCGAGGGATGCAACTAATGAAAAACTGTTTTTT. Protein sequence: CASSFARDATNEKLFF. The chain carries TRBV2 and TRBJ1-4; no clear D gene. Germline CDR1 SNHLY, CDR2 FYNNEI. The V and J ends lost 5 bases and 0 bases respectively, with 13 bases between them. CDR3 size: 16 residues.

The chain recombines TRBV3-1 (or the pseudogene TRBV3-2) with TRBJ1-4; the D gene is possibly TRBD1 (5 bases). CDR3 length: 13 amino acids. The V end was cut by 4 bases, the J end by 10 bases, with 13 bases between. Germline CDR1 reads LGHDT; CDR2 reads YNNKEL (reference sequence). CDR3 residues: CASSPPPGRKLFF. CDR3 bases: TGTGCCAGCAGCCCCCCCCCAGGGAGAAAACTGTTTTTT.

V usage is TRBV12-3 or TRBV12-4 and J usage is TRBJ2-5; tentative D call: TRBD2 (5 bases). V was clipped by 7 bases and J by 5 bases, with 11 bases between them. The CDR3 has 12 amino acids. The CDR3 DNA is TGTGCCAGCACGGGAACCGGGGAGACCCAGTACTTC. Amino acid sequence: CASTGTGETQYF.

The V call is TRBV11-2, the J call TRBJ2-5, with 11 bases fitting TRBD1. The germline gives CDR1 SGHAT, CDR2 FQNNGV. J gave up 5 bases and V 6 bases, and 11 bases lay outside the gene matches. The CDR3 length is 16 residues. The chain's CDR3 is CASSRAGQGEGETQYF. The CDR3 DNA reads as TGTGCCAGCAGTCGAGCGGGACAGGGGGAGGGGGAGACCCAGTACTTC.

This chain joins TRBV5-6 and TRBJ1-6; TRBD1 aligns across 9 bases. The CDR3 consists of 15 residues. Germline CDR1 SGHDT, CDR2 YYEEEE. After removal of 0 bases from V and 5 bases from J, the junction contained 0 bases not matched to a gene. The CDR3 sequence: CASSLGDRDNSPLHF. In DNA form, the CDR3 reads TGTGCCAGCAGCTTGGGGGACAGGGATAATTCACCCCTCCACTTT.

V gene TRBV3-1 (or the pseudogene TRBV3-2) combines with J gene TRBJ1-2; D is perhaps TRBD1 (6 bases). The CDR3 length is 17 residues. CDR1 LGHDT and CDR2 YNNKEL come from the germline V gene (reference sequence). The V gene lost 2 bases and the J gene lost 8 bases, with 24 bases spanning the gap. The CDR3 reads CASSQRPQGRGLPGYTF. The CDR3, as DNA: TGTGCCAGCAGCCAAAGACCTCAGGGGAGGGGCCTCCCGGGCTACACCTTC.

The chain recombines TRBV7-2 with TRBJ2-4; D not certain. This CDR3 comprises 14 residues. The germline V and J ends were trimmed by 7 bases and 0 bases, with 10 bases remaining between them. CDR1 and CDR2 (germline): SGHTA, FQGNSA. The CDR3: CASTRIVAKNIQYF. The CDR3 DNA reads TGTGCCAGCACCCGAATAGTAGCCAAAAACATTCAGTACTTC.

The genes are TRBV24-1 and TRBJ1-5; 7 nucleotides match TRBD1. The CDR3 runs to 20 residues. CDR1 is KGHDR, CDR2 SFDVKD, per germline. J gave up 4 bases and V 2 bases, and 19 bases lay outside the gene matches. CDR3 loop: CATSDWGMHRGEPSNQPQHF. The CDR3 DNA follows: TGTGCCACCAGTGATTGGGGAATGCACAGGGGCGAACCAAGTAATCAGCCCCAGCATTTT.

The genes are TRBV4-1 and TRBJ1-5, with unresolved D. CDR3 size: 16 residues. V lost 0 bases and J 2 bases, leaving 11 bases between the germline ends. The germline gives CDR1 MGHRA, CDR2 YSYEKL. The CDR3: CASSQDQSRRNQPQHF. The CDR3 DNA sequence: TGCGCCAGCAGCCAAGATCAGTCCAGACGCAATCAGCCCCAGCATTTT.

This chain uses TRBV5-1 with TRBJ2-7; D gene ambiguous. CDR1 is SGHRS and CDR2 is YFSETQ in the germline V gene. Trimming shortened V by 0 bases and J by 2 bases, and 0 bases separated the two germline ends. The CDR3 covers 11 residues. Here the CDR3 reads CASSLAYEQYF. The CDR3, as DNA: TGCGCCAGCAGCTTGGCCTACGAGCAGTACTTC.

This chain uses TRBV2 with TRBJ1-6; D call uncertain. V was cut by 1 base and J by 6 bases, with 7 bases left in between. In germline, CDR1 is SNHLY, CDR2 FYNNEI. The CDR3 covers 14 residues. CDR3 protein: CASSEGQVNSPLHF. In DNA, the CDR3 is TGTGCCAGCAGTGAAGGGCAAGTTAATTCACCCCTCCACTTT. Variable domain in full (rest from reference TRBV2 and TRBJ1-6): EPEVTQTPSHQVTQMGQEVILRCVPISNHLYFYWYRQILGQKVEFLVSFYNNEISEKSEIFDDQFSVERPDGSNFTLKIRSTKLEDSAMYFCASSEGQVNSPLHFGNGTRLTVT.

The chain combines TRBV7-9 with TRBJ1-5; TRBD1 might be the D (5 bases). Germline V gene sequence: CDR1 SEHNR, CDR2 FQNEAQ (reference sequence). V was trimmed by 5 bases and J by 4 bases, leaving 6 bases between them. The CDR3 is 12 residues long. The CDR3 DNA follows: TGTGCCAGCAGCCAGGGAAATCAGCCCCAGCATTTT. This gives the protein CASSQGNQPQHF.

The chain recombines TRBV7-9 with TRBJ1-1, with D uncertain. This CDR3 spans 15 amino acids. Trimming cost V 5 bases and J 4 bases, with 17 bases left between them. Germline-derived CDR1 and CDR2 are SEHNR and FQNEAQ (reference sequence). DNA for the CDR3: TGTGCCAGCAGCGCAACGAGCGGTAGCGGCACTGAAGCTTTCTTT. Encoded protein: CASSATSGSGTEAFF.

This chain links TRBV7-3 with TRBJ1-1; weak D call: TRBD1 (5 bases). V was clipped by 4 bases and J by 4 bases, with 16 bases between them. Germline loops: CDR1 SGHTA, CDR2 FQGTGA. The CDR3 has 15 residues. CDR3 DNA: TGTGCCAGCAGCTCCTGGGGGGATTTGATCACTGAAGCTTTCTTT. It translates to CASSSWGDLITEAFF. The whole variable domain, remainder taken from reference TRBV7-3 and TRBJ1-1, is GAGVSQTPSNKVTEKGKYVELRCDPISGHTALYWYRQSLGQGPEFLIYFQGTGAADDSGLPNDRFFAVRPEGSVSTLKIQRTERGDSAVYLCASSSWGDLITEAFFGQGTRLTVV.